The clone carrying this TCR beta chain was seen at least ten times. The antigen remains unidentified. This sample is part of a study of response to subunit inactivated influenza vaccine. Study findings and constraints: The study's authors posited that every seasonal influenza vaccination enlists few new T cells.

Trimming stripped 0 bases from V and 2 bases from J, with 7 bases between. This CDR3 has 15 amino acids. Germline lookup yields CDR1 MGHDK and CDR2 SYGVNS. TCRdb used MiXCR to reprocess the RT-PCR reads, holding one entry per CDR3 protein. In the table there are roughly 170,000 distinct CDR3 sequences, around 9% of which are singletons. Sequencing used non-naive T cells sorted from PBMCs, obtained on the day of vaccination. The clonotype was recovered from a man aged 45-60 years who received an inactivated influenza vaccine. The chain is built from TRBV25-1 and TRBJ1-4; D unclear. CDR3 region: CASSEYSGTNEKLFF. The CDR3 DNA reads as TGTGCCAGCAGTGAATATTCTGGGACTAATGAAAAACTGTTTTTT.